The next 29 T cell receptor beta chains were all read from a single sample in a study of cytomegalovirus exposure and HLA in healthy donors (dated by TCRdb to about 2017). The library came from the immunoSEQ multiplex PCR assay. The multiplex PCR relied on a mix of 60 forward primers for TCR Vbeta segments and 13 reverse primers for TCR Jbeta segments. TCRdb re-hosts the immuneACCESS table, in-frame sequences only. Its copies lack some clones; in the studies checked, an unresolved V gene accounts for under half of them, and the cause for the rest is not known. Present in this sample are over 110,000 clones, 70% to 85% of which were seen just once. The ten largest clones take up 2% to 3% of the sample. Sequencing was done on a sample of PBMCs. The receptors originated from a male donor in good health and CMV-seronegative.

The chain uses TRBV10-2 and TRBJ2-1, with 11 nucleotides matching TRBD2. Germline V lookup: CDR1 WSHSY, CDR2 SAAADI. Losses at the gene ends were 6 bases for V and 8 bases for J; bases not matched to a gene: 6. This CDR3 has 14 residues. The CDR3 is CASSNSGGGDEQFF. DNA of the CDR3: TGCGCCAGCAGCAATAGCGGGGGGGGCGATGAGCAGTTCTTC.

The V call is TRBV11-1, the J call TRBJ2-6; 7 positions match TRBD1. V lost 3 bases and J lost 4; bases outside the gene matches: 12. Germline-derived CDR1 and CDR2 are SGHAT and FQDESV (reference sequence). CDR3 size: 18 residues. The CDR3 coding sequence is TGTGCCAGCAGCTTCAAGGTTGGGCAGGGGGAAGGGGCCAACGTCCTGACTTTC. Its translation: CASSFKVGQGEGANVLTF.

This clone has just a few counts. This sequence joins TRBV18 and TRBJ2-5, with D hard to call. CDR1 is KGHSH, CDR2 LQKENI, per germline. The length of the CDR3 is 13 residues. Trimming took 2 bases from V and 4 from J, leaving 8 bases between them. The CDR3 sequence: CASSPFQIETQYF. Here the CDR3 DNA reads TGTGCCAGCTCACCATTCCAGATAGAGACCCAGTACTTC.

V gene TRBV5-6 combines with J gene TRBJ2-7; D uncertain. Germline lookup yields CDR1 SGHDT and CDR2 YYEEEE. V dropped 4 bases and J dropped 4 bases, with 6 bases sitting between them. The CDR3 has 11 amino acids. CDR3 coding DNA: TGTGCCAGCAGCCTCGTTTACGAGCAGTACTTC. Residues: CASSLVYEQYF.

The chain is built from TRBV1 and TRBJ1-1. TRBV1 counts as a pseudogene. The CDR3 sequence is 15 residues long. The CDR3 DNA is TGCACCAGCAGCCCCGTCGGGGGAGAGAACACTGAAGCTTTCTTT. It codes for CTSSPVGGENTEAFF.

This clone has a handful of counts. The V gene is TRBV11-2, the J gene TRBJ1-3; 10 nucleotides line up with TRBD1. CDR3 size: 18 residues. J lost 2 bases, V lost 4 bases, and 11 bases had no gene match. Germline V gives CDR1 SGHAT, CDR2 FQNNGV. For the CDR3, the DNA is TGTGCCAGCAGCTCCCACCCGGGACAGGGGTTCGCTGGAAACACCATATATTTT. Translated, it gives CASSSHPGQGFAGNTIYF. The full variable domain, rest sourced from reference TRBV11-2 and TRBJ1-3, is EAGVAQSPRYKIIEKRQSVAFWCNPISGHATLYWYQQILGQGPKLLIQFQNNGVVDDSQLPKDRFSAERLKGVDSTLKIQPAKLEDSAVYLCASSSHPGQGFAGNTIYFGEGSWLTVV.

The chain joins TRBV25-1 to TRBJ2-7; TRBD1 aligns across 8 bases. The J segment lost 1 base and the V segment lost 3 bases, leaving 8 bases of the junction unmatched. Germline V gene lookup returns CDR1 MGHDK and CDR2 SYGVNS. There are 16 residues in the CDR3. Here the CDR3 reads CASSDSPGQGSYEQYF. The CDR3 DNA sequence: TGTGCCAGCAGTGATTCCCCTGGACAGGGTTCCTACGAGCAGTACTTC.

The rearrangement uses TRBV2 and TRBJ2-7, with D tentatively TRBD2 (6 bases). The CDR3 runs 15 residues. V was trimmed by 6 bases and J by 2 bases, leaving 17 bases between them. Germline V gives CDR1 SNHLY, CDR2 FYNNEI. The CDR3 here is CASSGTGTFAYEQYF. The DNA for the CDR3 is TGTGCCAGCAGCGGCACCGGGACTTTCGCCTACGAGCAGTACTTC.

The V gene is TRBV7-9, the J gene TRBJ2-3; 7 bases match TRBD2. Germline V lookup: CDR1 SEHNR, CDR2 FQNEAQ (reference sequence). V shed 5 bases, J shed 5 bases, and the junction held 13 bases outside the gene matches. The CDR3 contains 16 residues. CDR3 DNA: TGTGCCAGCAGCCTGTCGGTTGCGGGAGAGGAAGATACGCAGTATTTT. Its protein is CASSLSVAGEEDTQYF.

V usage is TRBV27 and J usage is TRBJ2-1; a possible D gene is TRBD2 (6 bases). The CDR3 loop spans 14 amino acids. From germline, CDR1 is MNHEY and CDR2 SMNVEV (reference sequence). The germline V and J ends were trimmed by 5 bases and 6 bases, with 14 bases remaining between them. The CDR3 nucleotides read TGTGCCAGCAGTCCTAGGTGGGGAGGCAATGAGCAGTTCTTC. Its translation: CASSPRWGGNEQFF.

This sequence joins TRBV7-2 and TRBJ2-3; D possibly corresponds to TRBD1 (5 bases). The V end lost 2 bases, the J end lost 5 bases, and 11 bases lay between the germline ends. The CDR3 extends over 14 amino acids. The germline CDR1 and CDR2 sequences are SGHTA and FQGNSA. The chain's CDR3 is CASSLQGWVDTQYF. Written as DNA, the CDR3 is TGTGCCAGCAGCTTACAGGGATGGGTAGATACGCAGTATTTT.

The chain combines TRBV27 with TRBJ2-2; D may be TRBD2 (6 bases). CDR1 is MNHEY and CDR2 is SMNVEV in the germline V gene (reference sequence). Between the trimmed V and J ends, which lost 7 bases and 3 bases, there was a span of 27 bases. The CDR3 runs to 19 residues. The CDR3 nucleotides read TGTGCCAGCATGCCCCTCTCCCTGAGCGGGCGGACCGACACCGGGGAGCTGTTTTTT. Amino acid sequence: CASMPLSLSGRTDTGELFF.

This chain links TRBV4-3 with TRBJ2-6, with D unresolved. Trimming shortened V by 0 bases and J by 1 base, and 10 bases separated the two germline ends. Germline V gives CDR1 LGHNA, CDR2 YSLEER. The CDR3 runs to 17 residues. The CDR3 nucleotides are TGCGCCAGCAGCCAAGAATCCTCGTCTTCTGGGGCCAACGTCCTGACTTTC. Translation gives CASSQESSSSGANVLTF.

V usage is TRBV6-5 and J usage is TRBJ2-5, with a tentative D call TRBD2 (5 bases). Trimming cost V 0 bases and J 7 bases, with 15 bases left between them. The CDR3 has 15 amino acids. The germline V gene encodes CDR1 MNHEY and CDR2 SVGAGI. Here the CDR3 reads CASSYSASPIGTQYF. Written as DNA, the CDR3 is TGTGCCAGCAGTTACTCCGCTAGCCCTATAGGGACCCAGTACTTC.

Concerning this clone itself: The sample contains more than one DNA sequence encoding this CDR3. This rearrangement joins TRBV27 to TRBJ2-7; 7 bases line up with TRBD2. CDR1 and CDR2 (germline): MNHEY, SMNVEV (reference sequence). CDR3 length: 12 residues. With 4 bases clipped from V and 3 bases from J, the junction kept 0 bases outside the gene matches. As DNA, the CDR3 is TGTGCCAGCAGTTCGGGAGGCTACGAGCAGTACTTC. This gives the protein CASSSGGYEQYF.

This clone was seen once. The genes are TRBV11-2 and TRBJ1-2; 11 bases match TRBD1. Trimming cost V 3 bases and J 7 bases; bases outside gene matches: 4. Germline values: CDR1 SGHAT, CDR2 FQNNGV. The CDR3 is 14 amino acids. The CDR3 DNA reads as TGTGCCAGCAGCTTCCCGGACAGGGGGCCTGGCTACACCTTC. Residues: CASSFPDRGPGYTF.

This rearrangement joins TRBV6-1 to TRBJ2-5, with D perhaps TRBD2 (6 bases). The V end was cut by 7 bases, the J end by 2 bases, with 11 bases between. The length of the CDR3 is 13 residues. In germline, CDR1 is MNHNS, CDR2 SASEGT. This CDR3 is CASTPGLQETQYF. DNA of the CDR3: TGTGCCAGCACCCCGGGACTGCAAGAGACCCAGTACTTC.

This chain connects TRBV6-6 to TRBJ2-1, with 10 bases that match TRBD2. V was pared by 4 bases and J by 5 bases, with 8 bases of the junction left unmatched. Germline V CDR1 and CDR2: MNHNY, SVGAGI (reference sequence). This CDR3 has 16 residues. The CDR3 here is CASSSPPGLANNEQFF. The CDR3 DNA is TGTGCCAGCAGTTCCCCACCGGGACTAGCGAACAATGAGCAGTTCTTC.

In the case of this clone: One end of the junction varies from germline; a read error may be responsible. The J gene is TRBJ1-1, the V gene TRBV18; 9 bases are a match to TRBD1. The V gene's germline CDR1 is KGHSH and CDR2 LQKENI. The CDR3 contains 14 residues. The CDR3 spells CASSEQGATTGAFF. CDR3 nucleotide sequence: TGTGCCAGCTCAGAACAGGGGGCGACAACTGGAGCTTTCTTT.

This chain links TRBV6-1 with TRBJ2-7; possibly TRBD1 for D (5 bases). V was cut by 3 bases and J by 9 bases, with 12 bases left in between. Germline CDR1 is MNHNS and CDR2 is SASEGT. CDR3 length: 12 residues. The CDR3 coding sequence is TGTGCCAGCAGTGATGCCCAAAGGGGGCAGTACTTC. Its translation: CASSDAQRGQYF.

This clone appeared once. This rearrangement joins TRBV14 to TRBJ1-5, with TRBD1 matching 11 bases. J gave up 2 bases and V 6 bases, and 18 bases lay outside the gene matches. The CDR3 covers 20 residues. Per germline, CDR1 SGHDN and CDR2 FVKESK. CDR3 nucleotide sequence: TGTGCCAGCAGACAACTTCTGGACAGGGGGCGGGGGGGAGGCAATCAGCCCCAGCATTTT. Its protein is CASRQLLDRGRGGGNQPQHF. Full variable domain (outside the CDR3, taken from reference TRBV14 and TRBJ1-5): EAGVTQFPSHSVIEKGQTVTLRCDPISGHDNLYWYRRVMGKEIKFLLHFVKESKQDESGMPNNRFLAERTGGTYSTLKVQPAELEDSGVYFCASRQLLDRGRGGGNQPQHFGDGTRLSIL.

The rearrangement joins TRBV7-2 to TRBJ1-2; 9 nucleotides line up with TRBD1. CDR3 length: 15 amino acids. The V gene end was trimmed by 5 bases and the J gene end by 8 bases; junction bases not matched to a gene: 12. Germline V gene lookup returns CDR1 SGHTA and CDR2 FQGNSA. The CDR3 nucleotides read TGTGCCAGCAGCGTGGGACCGAGACAGGGGGGAGGCTACACCTTC. Translated, it gives CASSVGPRQGGGYTF.

The table lists this clone with a count of one. Sequence at one end of the junction differs from germline and may be a read error. V gene TRBV7-2 combines with J gene TRBJ2-7, with 9 bases aligning to TRBD1. The germline CDR1 and CDR2 sequences are SGHTA and FQGNSA. CDR3 size: 15 residues. Written as DNA, the CDR3 is TGTGCCAGCAACTTAGGGGACAGGGCGACCTACGAGCAGTACTTC. As protein: CASNLGDRATYEQYF.

V is TRBV28 and J is TRBJ1-5; 8 bases agree with TRBD1. Trimming cost V 5 bases and J 7 bases; bases outside gene matches: 7. This CDR3 contains 14 residues. In germline, CDR1 is MDHEN, CDR2 SYDVKM. DNA for the CDR3: TGTGCCAGCAGTCAGGGACAGGCACGGCAGCCCCAGCATTTT. Translated: CASSQGQARQPQHF.

The rearrangement links TRBV14 to TRBJ2-3, with 7 bases fitting TRBD2. V gave up 8 bases and J gave up 1 base; unmatched junction bases: 9. Per the germline V gene, CDR1 is SGHDN and CDR2 is FVKESK. This CDR3 region has 15 residues. DNA for the CDR3: TGTGCCAGCCACCCGGCTAGCGGACGCACAGATACGCAGTATTTT. It is translated as CASHPASGRTDTQYF.

This sequence joins TRBV7-2 and TRBJ2-7; D ambiguous. Trimming cost V 8 bases and J 1 base, with 9 bases left between them. Germline CDR1 and CDR2: SGHTA and FQGNSA. The CDR3 runs 12 residues. The CDR3 DNA reads as TGTGCCAGCGCTTTCGGGTCCTACGAGCAGTACTTC. Translated, it gives CASAFGSYEQYF.

V usage is TRBV9 and J usage is TRBJ2-1; 7 positions agree with TRBD2. After removal of 4 bases from V and 10 bases from J, the junction contained 2 bases not matched to a gene. CDR3 length equals 11 residues. The V gene's germline CDR1 is SGDLS and CDR2 YYNGEE. CDR3 region: CASSSGGEQFF. CDR3 nucleotide sequence: TGTGCCAGCAGCTCCGGGGGGGAGCAGTTCTTC.

This chain links TRBV5-1 with TRBJ1-2; 7 bases fit TRBD1. The germline CDR1 and CDR2 sequences are SGHRS and YFSETQ. The trim removed 4 bases at V and 3 bases at J, leaving 9 bases unmatched. This CDR3 region has 15 residues. CDR3 amino acids: CASSPGFTGDYGYTF. CDR3 nucleotides: TGCGCCAGCAGCCCCGGGTTTACAGGGGACTATGGCTACACCTTC.

The chain couples TRBV2 to TRBJ2-1, with 10 bases identical to TRBD1. The V and J ends lost 6 bases and 2 bases, in that order; junction bases with no gene match: 4. The length of the CDR3 is 15 residues. CDR1 and CDR2 (germline): SNHLY, FYNNEI. The CDR3 DNA reads as TGTGCCAGCAGGGCGGGACAGGGGACCTACAATGAGCAGTTCTTC. The encoded protein is CASRAGQGTYNEQFF.